This TCR beta chain comes out of a study of cytomegalovirus exposure and HLA in healthy donors. Study information: Unique TCRs from HLA-typed donors, about 78 million of them, were held in an early data release.

Findings of the study overall: A list of 150 or so TCR beta chains associated with cytomegalovirus was given.

PCR primers comprised 60 Vbeta and 13 Jbeta primers. The table came from immunoSEQ multiplex PCR; TCRdb's copy has only in-frame clones and leaves some out. Of some 180,000 clones listed, roughly a tenth are singletons. J was trimmed by 7 bases and V by 2 bases; bases with no gene match: 6. CDR1 is MRHNA and CDR2 is SNTAGT in the germline V gene. There are 15 residues in the CDR3. Concerning this clone: Its specificity is not known.

The sequence came from a woman aged 25 to 39 in good health and CMV-seropositive. This chain joins TRBV6-4 and TRBJ2-3; 10 positions match TRBD2. The sequencing sample was made of PBMCs. The CDR3 sequence is CASSDLAGVMNTQYF. CDR3 sequence (DNA): TGTGCCAGCAGTGACCTAGCGGGAGTGATGAATACGCAGTATTTT.